The T cell receptor beta chain under discussion was sequenced for a study of immune characterization of retroperitoneal liposarcoma. From the PCR reads, TCRdb called clonotypes with MiXCR, one entry per CDR3 protein. The repertoire holds around 20,000 distinct CDR3 sequences, with more than 30% as singletons. This clonotype was observed a few times. The germline gives CDR1 SGHTA, CDR2 FQGNSA. The CDR3 is 16 amino acids. Trimming took 1 base from V and 5 from J, leaving 14 bases between them. Sequenced material: blood. This receptor was identified in a male donor with retroperitoneal liposarcoma. This chain joins TRBV7-2 and TRBJ2-2; weak D call: TRBD2 (6 bases). The chain's CDR3 is CASSLVGSIDTGELFF. The CDR3 DNA reads as TGTGCCAGCAGCTTAGTCGGGAGCATCGATACCGGGGAGCTGTTTTTT.